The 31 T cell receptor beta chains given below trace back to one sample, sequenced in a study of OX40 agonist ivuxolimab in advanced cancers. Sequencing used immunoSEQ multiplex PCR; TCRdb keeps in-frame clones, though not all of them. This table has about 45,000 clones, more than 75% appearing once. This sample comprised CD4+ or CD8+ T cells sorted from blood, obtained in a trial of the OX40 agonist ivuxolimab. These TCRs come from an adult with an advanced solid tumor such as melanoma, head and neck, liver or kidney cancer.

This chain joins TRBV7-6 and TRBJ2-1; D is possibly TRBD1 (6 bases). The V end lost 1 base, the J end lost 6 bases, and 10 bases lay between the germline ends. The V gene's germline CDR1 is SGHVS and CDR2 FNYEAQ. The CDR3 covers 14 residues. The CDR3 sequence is CASSLGGRGNEQFF. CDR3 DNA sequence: TGTGCCAGCAGCTTAGGGGGGCGCGGCAATGAGCAGTTCTTC.

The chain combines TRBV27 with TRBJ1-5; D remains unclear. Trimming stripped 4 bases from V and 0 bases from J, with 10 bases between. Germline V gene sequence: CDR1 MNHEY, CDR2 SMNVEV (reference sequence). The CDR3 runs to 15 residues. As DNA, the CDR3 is TGTGCCAGCAGTTCGACCCGCGATAGCAATCAGCCCCAGCATTTT. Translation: CASSSTRDSNQPQHF.

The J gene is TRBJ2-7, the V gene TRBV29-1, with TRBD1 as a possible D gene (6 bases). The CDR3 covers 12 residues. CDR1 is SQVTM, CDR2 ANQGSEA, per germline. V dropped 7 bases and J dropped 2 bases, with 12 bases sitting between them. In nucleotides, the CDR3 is TGCAGCGCTGTCGAGGGGGCCTACGAGCAGTACTTC. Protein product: CSAVEGAYEQYF.

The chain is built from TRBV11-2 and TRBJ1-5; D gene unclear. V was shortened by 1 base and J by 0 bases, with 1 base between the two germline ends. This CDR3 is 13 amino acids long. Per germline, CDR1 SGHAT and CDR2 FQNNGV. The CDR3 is CASSLGSNQPQHF. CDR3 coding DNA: TGTGCCAGCAGCTTAGGTAGCAATCAGCCCCAGCATTTT.

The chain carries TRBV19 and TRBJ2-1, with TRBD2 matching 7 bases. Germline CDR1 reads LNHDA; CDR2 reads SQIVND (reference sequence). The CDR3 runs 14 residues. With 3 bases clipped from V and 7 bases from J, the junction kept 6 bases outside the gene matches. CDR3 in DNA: TGTGCCAGTAGTATGAGCGGGGCGGGGAATGAGCAGTTCTTC. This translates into CASSMSGAGNEQFF.

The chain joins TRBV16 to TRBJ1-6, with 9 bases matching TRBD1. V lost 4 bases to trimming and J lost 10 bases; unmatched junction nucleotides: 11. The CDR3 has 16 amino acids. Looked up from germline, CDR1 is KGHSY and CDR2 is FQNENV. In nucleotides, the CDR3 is TGTGCCAGCAGCCCTCAAAAAACAGGGGGCGGATCACCCCTCCACTTT. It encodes CASSPQKTGGGSPLHF.

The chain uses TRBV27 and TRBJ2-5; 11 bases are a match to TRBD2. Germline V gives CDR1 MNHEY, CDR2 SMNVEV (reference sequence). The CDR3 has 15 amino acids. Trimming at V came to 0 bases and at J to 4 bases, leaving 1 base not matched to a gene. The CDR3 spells CASSLSLAGGETQYF. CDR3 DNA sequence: TGTGCCAGCAGTTTATCCCTAGCGGGAGGAGAGACCCAGTACTTC.

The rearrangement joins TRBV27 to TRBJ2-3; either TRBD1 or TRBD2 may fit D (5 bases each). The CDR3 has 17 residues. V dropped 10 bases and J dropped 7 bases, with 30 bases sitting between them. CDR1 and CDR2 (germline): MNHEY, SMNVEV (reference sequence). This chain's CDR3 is CATRRAYGRQGVHTQYF. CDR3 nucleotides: TGTGCCACCCGTCGTGCTTATGGGCGTCAGGGAGTACATACGCAGTATTTT.

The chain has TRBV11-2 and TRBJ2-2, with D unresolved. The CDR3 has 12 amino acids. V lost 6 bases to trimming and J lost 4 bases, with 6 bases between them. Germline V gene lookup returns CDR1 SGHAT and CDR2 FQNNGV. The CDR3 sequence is CASSFLTGELFF. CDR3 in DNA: TGTGCCAGCAGTTTCCTCACCGGGGAGCTGTTTTTT.

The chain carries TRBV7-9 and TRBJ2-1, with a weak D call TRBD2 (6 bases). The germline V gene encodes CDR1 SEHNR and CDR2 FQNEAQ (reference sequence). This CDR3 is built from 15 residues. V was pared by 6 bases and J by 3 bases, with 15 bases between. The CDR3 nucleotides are TGTGCCAGCAGATATATCACTAGCTTCTACAATGAGCAGTTCTTC. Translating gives CASRYITSFYNEQFF.

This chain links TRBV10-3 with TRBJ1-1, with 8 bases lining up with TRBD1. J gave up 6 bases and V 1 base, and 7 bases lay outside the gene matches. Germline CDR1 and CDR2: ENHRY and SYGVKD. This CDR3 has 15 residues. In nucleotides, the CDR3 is TGTGCCATCAGTGAGTGGCAACAGGGGGTGCCTGAAGCTTTCTTT. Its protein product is CAISEWQQGVPEAFF.

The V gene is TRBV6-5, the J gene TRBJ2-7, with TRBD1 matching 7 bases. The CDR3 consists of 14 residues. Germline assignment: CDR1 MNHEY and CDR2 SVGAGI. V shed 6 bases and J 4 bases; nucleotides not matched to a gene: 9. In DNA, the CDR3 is TGTGCCAGCAGCTTAACAGGGGTGTTTTACGAGCAGTACTTC. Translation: CASSLTGVFYEQYF.

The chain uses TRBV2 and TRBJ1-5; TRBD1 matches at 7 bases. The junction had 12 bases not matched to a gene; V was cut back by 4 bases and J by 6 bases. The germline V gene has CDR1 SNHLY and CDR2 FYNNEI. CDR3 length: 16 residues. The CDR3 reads CASSGGQAGLGQPQHF. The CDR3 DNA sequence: TGTGCCAGCAGTGGCGGACAGGCCGGTCTGGGTCAGCCCCAGCATTTT. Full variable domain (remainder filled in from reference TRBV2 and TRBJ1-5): EPEVTQTPSHQVTQMGQEVILRCVPISNHLYFYWYRQILGQKVEFLVSFYNNEISEKSEIFDDQFSVERPDGSNFTLKIRSTKLEDSAMYFCASSGGQAGLGQPQHFGDGTRLSIL.

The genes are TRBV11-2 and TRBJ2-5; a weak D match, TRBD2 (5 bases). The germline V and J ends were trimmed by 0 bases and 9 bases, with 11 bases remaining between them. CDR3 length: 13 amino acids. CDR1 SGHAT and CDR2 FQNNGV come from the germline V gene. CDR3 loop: CASSLEEAGAQYF. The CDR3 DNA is TGTGCCAGCAGCTTAGAGGAGGCTGGGGCCCAGTACTTC.

The CDR3 reads CASRGAGVYGYTF. In DNA, the CDR3 is TGTGCCAGCAGGGGGGCAGGGGTTTATGGCTACACCTTC. The chain carries TRBV2 and TRBJ1-2, with a possible D match to TRBD1 (6 bases). This CDR3 is built from 13 residues. V was cut by 6 bases and J by 5 bases, with 13 bases left in between. CDR1 is SNHLY and CDR2 is FYNNEI in the germline V gene.

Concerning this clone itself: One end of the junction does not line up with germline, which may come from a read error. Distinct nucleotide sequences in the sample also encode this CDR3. The CDR3 DNA reads TGTGCTAGCAGGGGTTCCTACGAGCAGTACTTC. Its translation is CASRGSYEQYF. This chain links TRBV6-5 with TRBJ2-7; maybe TRBD1 (6 bases). The CDR3 extends over 11 amino acids. Per germline, CDR1 MNHEY and CDR2 SVGAGI.

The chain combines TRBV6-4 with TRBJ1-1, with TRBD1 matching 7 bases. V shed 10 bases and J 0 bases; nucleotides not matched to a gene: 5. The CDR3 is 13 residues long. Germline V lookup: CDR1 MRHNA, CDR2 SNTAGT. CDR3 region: CATSTGLNTEAFF. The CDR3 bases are TGTGCCACCTCGACAGGGTTGAACACTGAAGCTTTCTTT.

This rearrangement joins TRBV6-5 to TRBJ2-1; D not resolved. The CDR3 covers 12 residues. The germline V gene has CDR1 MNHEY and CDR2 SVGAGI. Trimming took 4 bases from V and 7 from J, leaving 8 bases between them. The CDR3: CASSLMSNEQFF. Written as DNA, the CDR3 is TGTGCCAGCAGTTTAATGAGTAATGAGCAGTTCTTC.

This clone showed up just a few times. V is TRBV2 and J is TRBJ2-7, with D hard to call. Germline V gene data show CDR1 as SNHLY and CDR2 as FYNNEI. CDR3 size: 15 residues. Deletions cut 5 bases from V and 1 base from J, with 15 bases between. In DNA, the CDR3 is TGTGCCAGCAGTCAGGAACGCCGGGTTTCCTACGAGCAGTACTTC. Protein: CASSQERRVSYEQYF.

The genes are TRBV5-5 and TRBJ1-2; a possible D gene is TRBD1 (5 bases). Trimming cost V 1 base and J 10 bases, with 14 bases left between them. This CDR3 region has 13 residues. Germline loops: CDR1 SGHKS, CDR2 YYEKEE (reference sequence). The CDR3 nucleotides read TGTGCCAGCAGCTTGTCGCCTCGAGGGGACTACACCTTC. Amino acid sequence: CASSLSPRGDYTF.

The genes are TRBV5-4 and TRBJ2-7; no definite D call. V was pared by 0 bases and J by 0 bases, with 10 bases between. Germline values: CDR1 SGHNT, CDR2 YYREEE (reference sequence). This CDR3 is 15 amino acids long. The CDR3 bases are TGTGCCAGCAGCTTGGAAAGGCACAGCTCCTACGAGCAGTACTTC. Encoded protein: CASSLERHSSYEQYF.

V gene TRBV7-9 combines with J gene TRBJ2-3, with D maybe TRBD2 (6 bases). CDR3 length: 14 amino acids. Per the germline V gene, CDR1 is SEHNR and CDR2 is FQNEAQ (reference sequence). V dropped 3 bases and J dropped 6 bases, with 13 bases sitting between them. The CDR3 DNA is TGTGCCAGCAGCTTTTTTGGGGGGATGGATACGCAGTATTTT. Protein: CASSFFGGMDTQYF.

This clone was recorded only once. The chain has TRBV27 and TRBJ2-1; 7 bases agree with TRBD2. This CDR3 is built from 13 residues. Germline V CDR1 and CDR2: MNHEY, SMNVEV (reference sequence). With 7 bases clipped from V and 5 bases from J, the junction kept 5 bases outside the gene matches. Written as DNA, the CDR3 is TGTGCCAGCACTGATGGGAGGGACAATGAGCAGTTCTTC. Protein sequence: CASTDGRDNEQFF.

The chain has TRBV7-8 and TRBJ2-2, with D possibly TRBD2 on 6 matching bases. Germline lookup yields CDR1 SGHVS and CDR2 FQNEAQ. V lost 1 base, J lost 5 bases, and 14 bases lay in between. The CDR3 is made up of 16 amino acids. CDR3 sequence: CASSLVYGAGTGELFF. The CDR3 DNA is TGTGCCAGCAGCTTAGTTTACGGAGCGGGTACCGGGGAGCTGTTTTTT.

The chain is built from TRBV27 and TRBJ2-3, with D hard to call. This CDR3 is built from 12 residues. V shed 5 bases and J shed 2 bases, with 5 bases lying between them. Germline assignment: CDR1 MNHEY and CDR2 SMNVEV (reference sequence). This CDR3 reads CASSSVTDTQYF. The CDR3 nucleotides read TGTGCCAGCAGTAGTGTCACAGATACGCAGTATTTT.

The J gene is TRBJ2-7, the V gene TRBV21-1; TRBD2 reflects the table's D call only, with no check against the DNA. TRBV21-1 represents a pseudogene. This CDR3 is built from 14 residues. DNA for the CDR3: TGTGCCAGCAGCAAAAGGGACTCCACTGGGGAGCAGTACTTC. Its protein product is CASSKRDSTGEQYF.

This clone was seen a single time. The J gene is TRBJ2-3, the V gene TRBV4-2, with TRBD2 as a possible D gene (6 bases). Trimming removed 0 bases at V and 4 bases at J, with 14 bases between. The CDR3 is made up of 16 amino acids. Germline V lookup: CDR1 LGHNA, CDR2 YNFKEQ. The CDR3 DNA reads TGTGCCAGCAGCCAAGAATGGAGACTAGGGGCAGATACGCAGTATTTT. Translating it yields CASSQEWRLGADTQYF.

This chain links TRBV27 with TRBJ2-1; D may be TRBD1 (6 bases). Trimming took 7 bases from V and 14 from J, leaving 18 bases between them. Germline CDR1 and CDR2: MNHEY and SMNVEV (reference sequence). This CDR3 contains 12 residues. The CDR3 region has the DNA TGTGCCAGCATGGGGCCTCAGGGGAAGGAGTTCTTC. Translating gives CASMGPQGKEFF.

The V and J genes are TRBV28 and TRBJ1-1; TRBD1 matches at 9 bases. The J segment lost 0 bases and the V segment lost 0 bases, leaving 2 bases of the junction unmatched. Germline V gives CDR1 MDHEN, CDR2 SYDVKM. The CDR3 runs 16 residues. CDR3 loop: CASSLWTGGMNTEAFF. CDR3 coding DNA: TGTGCCAGCAGTTTATGGACAGGGGGGATGAACACTGAAGCTTTCTTT.

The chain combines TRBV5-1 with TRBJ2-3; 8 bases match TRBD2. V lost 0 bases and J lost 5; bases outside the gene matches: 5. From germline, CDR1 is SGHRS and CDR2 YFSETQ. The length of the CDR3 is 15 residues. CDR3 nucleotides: TGCGCCAGCAGCTTGGTGGCGGGAGGTTTAGATACGCAGTATTTT. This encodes CASSLVAGGLDTQYF.

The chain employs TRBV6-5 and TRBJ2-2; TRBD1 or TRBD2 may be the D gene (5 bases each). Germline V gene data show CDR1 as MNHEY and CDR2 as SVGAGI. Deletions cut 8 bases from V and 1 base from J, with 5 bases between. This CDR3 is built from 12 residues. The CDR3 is CASGGNTGELFF. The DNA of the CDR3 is TGTGCCAGCGGGGGGAACACCGGGGAGCTGTTTTTT.